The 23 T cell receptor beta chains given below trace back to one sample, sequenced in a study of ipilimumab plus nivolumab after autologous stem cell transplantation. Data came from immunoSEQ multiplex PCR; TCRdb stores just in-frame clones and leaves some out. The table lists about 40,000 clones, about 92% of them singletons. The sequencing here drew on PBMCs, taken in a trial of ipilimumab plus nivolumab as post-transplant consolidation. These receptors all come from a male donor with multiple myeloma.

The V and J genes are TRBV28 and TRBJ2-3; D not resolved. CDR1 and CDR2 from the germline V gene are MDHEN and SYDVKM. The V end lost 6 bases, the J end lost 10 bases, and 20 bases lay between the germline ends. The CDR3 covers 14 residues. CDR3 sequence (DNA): TGTGCCAGCAGACTTCCACACAGACAATTACCGCAGTATTTT. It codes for CASRLPHRQLPQYF. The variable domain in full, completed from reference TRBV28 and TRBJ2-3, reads DVKVTQSSRYLVKRTGEKVFLECVQDMDHENMFWYRQDPGLGLRLIYFSYDVKMKEKGDIPEGYSVSREKKERFSLILESASTNQTSMYLCASRLPHRQLPQYFGPGTRLTVL.

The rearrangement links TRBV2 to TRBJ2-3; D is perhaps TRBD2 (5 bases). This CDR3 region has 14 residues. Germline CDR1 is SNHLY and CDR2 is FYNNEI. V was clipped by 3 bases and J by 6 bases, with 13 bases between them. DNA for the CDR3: TGTGCCAGCAGTGACTATAGCCGCGGGGATACGCAGTATTTT. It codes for CASSDYSRGDTQYF.

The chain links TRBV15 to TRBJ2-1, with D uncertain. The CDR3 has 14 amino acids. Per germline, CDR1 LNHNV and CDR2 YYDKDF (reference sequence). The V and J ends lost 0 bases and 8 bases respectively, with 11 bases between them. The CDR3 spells CATSRDQGLHEQFF. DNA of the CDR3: TGTGCCACCAGCAGAGACCAAGGTCTCCATGAGCAGTTCTTC.

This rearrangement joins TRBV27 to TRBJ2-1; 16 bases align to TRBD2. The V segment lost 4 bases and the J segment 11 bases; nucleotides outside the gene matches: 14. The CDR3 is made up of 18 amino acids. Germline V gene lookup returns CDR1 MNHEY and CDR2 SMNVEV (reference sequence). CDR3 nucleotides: TGTGCCAGCAGTTCGGGACTAGCGGGAGGGCCCTCAGCGGCTCAGCAGTTCTTC. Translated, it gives CASSSGLAGGPSAAQQFF.

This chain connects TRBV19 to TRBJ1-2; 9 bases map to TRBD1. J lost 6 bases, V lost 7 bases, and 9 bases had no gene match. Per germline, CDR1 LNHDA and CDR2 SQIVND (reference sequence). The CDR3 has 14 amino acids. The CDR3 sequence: CASNTGGHGNGYTF. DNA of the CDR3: TGTGCCAGTAATACAGGGGGCCACGGGAATGGCTACACCTTC. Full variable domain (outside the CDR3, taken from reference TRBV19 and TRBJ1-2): DGGITQSPKYLFRKEGQNVTLSCEQNLNHDAMYWYRQDPGQGLRLIYYSQIVNDFQKGDIAEGYSVSREKKESFPLTVTSAQKNPTAFYLCASNTGGHGNGYTFGSGTRLTVV.

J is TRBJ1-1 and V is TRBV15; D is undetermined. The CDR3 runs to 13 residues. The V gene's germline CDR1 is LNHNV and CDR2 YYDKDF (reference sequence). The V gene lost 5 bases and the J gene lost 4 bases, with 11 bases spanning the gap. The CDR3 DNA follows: TGTGCCACCAGCCCAGTGGAGGGCACTGAAGCTTTCTTT. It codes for CATSPVEGTEAFF.

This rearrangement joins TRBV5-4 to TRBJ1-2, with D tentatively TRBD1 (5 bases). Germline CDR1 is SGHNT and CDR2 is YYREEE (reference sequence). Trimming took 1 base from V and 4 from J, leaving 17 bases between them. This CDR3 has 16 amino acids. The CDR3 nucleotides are TGTGCCAGCAGCTTGCTCGAAACAGGCCCACCCTATGGCTACACCTTC. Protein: CASSLLETGPPYGYTF.

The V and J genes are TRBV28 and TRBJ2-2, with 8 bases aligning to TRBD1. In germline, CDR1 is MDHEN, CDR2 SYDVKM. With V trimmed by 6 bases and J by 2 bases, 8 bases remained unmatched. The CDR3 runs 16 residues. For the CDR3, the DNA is TGTGCCAGCAGCGCCAGAGGGACAGGCAACACCGGGGAGCTGTTTTTT. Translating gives CASSARGTGNTGELFF.

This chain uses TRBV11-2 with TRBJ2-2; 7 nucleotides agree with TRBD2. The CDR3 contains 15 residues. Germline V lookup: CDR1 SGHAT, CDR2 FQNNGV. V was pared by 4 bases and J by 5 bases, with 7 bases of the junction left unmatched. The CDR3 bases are TGTGCCAGCAGCTCGGGAGGCTTGGTAACCGGGGAGCTGTTTTTT. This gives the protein CASSSGGLVTGELFF.

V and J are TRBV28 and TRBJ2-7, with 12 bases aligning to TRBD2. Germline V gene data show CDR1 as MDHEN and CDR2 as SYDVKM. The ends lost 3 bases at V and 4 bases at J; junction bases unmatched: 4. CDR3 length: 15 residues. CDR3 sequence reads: CASSFPTSGSYEQYF. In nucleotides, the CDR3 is TGTGCCAGCAGTTTCCCGACTAGCGGGAGTTACGAGCAGTACTTC.

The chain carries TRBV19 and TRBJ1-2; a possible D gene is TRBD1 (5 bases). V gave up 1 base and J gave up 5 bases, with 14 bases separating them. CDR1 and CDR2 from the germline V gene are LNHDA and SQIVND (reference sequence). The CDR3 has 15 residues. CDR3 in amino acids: CASSIAPGGRYGYTF. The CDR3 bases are TGTGCCAGTAGTATAGCACCGGGGGGTCGATATGGCTACACCTTC.

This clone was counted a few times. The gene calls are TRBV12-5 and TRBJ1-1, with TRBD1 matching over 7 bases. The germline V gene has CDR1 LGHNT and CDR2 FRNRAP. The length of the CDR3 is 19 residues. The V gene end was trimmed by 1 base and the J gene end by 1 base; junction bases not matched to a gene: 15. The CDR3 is CASGLGFSRTGSRNTEAFF. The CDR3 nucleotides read TGTGCTAGTGGTTTGGGTTTTTCGCGGACAGGATCAAGGAACACTGAAGCTTTCTTT.

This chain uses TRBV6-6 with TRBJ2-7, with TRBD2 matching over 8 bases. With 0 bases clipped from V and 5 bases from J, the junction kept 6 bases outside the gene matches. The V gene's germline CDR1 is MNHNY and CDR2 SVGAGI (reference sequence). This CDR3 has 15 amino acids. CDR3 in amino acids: CASSYSRGAPDEQYF. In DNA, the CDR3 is TGTGCCAGCAGTTACTCGCGGGGGGCCCCCGACGAGCAGTACTTC.

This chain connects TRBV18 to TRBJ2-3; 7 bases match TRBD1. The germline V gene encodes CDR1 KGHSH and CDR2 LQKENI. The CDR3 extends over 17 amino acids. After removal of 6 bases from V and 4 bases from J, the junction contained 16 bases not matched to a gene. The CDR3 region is CASSPRPGPQGADTQYF. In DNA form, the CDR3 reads TGTGCCAGCTCGCCTCGCCCGGGACCCCAGGGGGCAGATACGCAGTATTTT.

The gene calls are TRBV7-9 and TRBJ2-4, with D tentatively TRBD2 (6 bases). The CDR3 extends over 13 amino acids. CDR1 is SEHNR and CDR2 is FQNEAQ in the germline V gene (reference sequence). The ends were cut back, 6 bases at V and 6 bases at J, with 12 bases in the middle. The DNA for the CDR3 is TGTGCCAGCAGGGGAGGCAGTTCAAACATTCAGTACTTC. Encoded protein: CASRGGSSNIQYF.

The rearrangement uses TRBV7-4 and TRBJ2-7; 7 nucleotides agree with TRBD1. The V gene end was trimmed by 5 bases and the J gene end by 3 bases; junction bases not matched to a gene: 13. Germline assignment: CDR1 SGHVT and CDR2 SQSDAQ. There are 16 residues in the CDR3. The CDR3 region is CASSKQGLAQVYEQYF. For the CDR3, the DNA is TGTGCCAGCAGCAAACAGGGGCTAGCTCAAGTCTACGAGCAGTACTTC.

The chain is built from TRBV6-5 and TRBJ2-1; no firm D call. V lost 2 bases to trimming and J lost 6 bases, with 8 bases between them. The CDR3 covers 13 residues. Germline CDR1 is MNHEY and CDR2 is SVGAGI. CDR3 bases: TGTGCCAGCAGTTACCCCGCTGGCAATGAGCAGTTCTTC. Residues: CASSYPAGNEQFF.

The chain's CDR3 is CASSFSPGGTNGYTF. CDR3 coding DNA: TGTGCCAGCAGTTTTTCCCCGGGGGGCACTAATGGCTACACCTTC. The chain couples TRBV28 to TRBJ1-2; weak D call: TRBD1 (6 bases). Germline CDR1 reads MDHEN; CDR2 reads SYDVKM. The length of the CDR3 is 15 residues. Trimming took 3 bases from V and 6 from J, leaving 17 bases between them.

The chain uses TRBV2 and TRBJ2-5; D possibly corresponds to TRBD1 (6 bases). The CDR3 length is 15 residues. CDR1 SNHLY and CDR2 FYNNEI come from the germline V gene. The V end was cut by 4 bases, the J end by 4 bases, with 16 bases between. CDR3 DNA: TGTGCCAGCAGTGGTGGGGGCTTGTTGTCAGAGACCCAGTACTTC. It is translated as CASSGGGLLSETQYF.

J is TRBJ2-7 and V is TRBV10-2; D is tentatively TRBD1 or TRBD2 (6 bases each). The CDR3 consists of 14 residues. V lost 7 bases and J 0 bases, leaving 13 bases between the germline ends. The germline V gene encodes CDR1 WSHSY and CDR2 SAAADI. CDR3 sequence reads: CASTQGGLSYEQYF. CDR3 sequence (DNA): TGCGCCAGCACCCAAGGGGGGCTCTCCTACGAGCAGTACTTC.

For the CDR3, the DNA is TGTGCCAGCAGGGGACAGCCGGGGACTGAAGCTTTCTTT. Its protein product is CASRGQPGTEAFF. The chain uses TRBV25-1 and TRBJ1-1, with TRBD1 matching over 7 bases. The CDR3 loop spans 13 amino acids. The V segment lost 6 bases and the J segment 5 bases; nucleotides outside the gene matches: 6. Germline V gene lookup returns CDR1 MGHDK and CDR2 SYGVNS.

CDR3 sequence: CASSAPGPVTYEQYF. The CDR3 coding sequence is TGTGCCAGCAGCGCCCCGGGACCCGTGACTTACGAGCAGTACTTC. The chain uses TRBV2 and TRBJ2-7; tentatively, D is TRBD1 or TRBD2 (5 bases each). Germline CDR1 reads SNHLY; CDR2 reads FYNNEI. V was clipped by 6 bases and J by 4 bases, with 19 bases between them. The CDR3 contains 15 residues.

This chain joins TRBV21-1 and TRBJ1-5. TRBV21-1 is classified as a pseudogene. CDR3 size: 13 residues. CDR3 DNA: TGTGCCAGCAGCAAAGGGAGAGGGCAGCCCCAGCATTTT. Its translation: CASSKGRGQPQHF.